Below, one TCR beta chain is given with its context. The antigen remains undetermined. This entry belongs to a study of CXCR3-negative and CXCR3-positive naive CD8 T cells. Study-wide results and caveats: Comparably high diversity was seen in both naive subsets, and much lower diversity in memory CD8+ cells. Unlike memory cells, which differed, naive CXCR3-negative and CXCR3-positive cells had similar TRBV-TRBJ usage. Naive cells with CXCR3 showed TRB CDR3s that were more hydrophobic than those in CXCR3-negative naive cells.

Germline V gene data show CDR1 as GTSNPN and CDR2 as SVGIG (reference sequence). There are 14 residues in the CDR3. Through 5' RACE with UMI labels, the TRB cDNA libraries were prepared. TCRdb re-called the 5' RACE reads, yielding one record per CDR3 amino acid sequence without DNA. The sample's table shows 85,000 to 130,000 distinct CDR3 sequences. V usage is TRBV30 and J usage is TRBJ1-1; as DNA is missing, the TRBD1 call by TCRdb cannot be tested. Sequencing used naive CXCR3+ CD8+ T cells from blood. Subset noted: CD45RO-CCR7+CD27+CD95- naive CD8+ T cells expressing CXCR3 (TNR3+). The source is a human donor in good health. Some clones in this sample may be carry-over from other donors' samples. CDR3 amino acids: CAWSHGQGRTEAFF. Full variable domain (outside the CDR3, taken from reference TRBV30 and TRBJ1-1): SQTIHQWPATLVQPVGSPLSLECTVEGTSNPNLYWYRQAAGRGLQLLFYSVGIGQISSEVPQNLSASRPQDRQFILSSKKLLLSDSGFYLCAWSHGQGRTEAFFGQGTRLTVV.